This T cell receptor (beta chain) was retrieved from a study of blood T cell repertoires in COVID-19. Study context: Whether acute or convalescent, the COVID-19 samples came from the United States, Italy and Spain. The cDNA or gDNA used as material had been derived from T cells, B-cell-depleted T cells, or PBMCs.

Per germline, CDR1 SGHVS and CDR2 FQNEAQ. This CDR3 has 14 amino acids. Deletions cut 5 bases from V and 2 bases from J, with 13 bases between. Only in-frame clones appear in the TCRdb table, and some are missing; sequencing was by immunoSEQ multiplex PCR. The sample has roughly 380,000 clones; 87% are singletons. Material: PBMCs or T cells enriched from blood (not recorded which). This sequence originates from a young man who had recovered from COVID-19. The chain combines TRBV7-8 with TRBJ2-7; D unclear. The CDR3 DNA reads TGTGCCAGCAGCGCGGCGACCTTCGCCTACGAGCAGTACTTC. This encodes CASSAATFAYEQYF.